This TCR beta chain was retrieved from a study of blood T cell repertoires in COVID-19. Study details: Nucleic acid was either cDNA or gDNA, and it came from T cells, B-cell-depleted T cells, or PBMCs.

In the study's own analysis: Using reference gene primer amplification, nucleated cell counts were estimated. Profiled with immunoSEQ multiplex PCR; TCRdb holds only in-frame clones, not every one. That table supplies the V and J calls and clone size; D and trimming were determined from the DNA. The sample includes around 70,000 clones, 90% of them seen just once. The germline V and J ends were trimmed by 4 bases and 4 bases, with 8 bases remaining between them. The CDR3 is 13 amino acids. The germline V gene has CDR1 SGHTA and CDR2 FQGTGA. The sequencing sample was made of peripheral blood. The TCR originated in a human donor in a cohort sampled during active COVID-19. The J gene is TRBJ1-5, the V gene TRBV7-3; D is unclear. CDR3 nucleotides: TGTGCCAGCAGCTCGGGAGTTAATCAGCCCCAGCATTTT. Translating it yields CASSSGVNQPQHF.